This T cell receptor beta chain is from a study of siplizumab effects on memory and regulatory T cells (dated by TCRdb to about 2019). About the investigation overall: The effect of the anti-CD2 antibody siplizumab on alloreactive T-cell subsets was examined in allogeneic mixed lymphocyte reactions constructed from human PBMCs. Study-wide conclusions, independent of this receptor: Compared with memory T cells, unstimulated naive T cells appeared more diverse, and naive cells seemed to make a substantial contribution to the alloresponse. The cumulative frequency of alloreactive sequences traceable to unstimulated CD4+ memory T cells was significantly reduced by siplizumab. No functional confirmation was obtained for the suppressive function of proliferating Tregs from siplizumab cultures. Because sequences below about 10^-5 frequency were poorly captured, only a minor fraction of alloreactive clones could be mapped to unstimulated subsets. For roughly 75-97% of proliferating CD4+ or CD8+ clones, no naive or memory phenotype could be assigned. Among mappable alloreactive CD4+ clones, an average Treg-derived fraction of roughly 69% was observed with siplizumab, compared with 25% to 30% in control reactions.

From the cysteine through the phenylalanine, the CDR3 covers 16 amino acids. Of all the DNA, just the CDR3 is kept, 48 bases in frame from base 1. The V and J ends are trimmed by 3 bases and 2 bases, leaving 11 bases between them. The germline V gene encodes CDR1 SGHTA and CDR2 FQGNSA. Sorted unstimulated T cells and proliferating T cells recovered from mixed lymphocyte reactions underwent TCRbeta CDR3 sequencing. Fresh whole blood from approximately 9 HLA-typed healthy donors was used to isolate PBMCs. Unstimulated CD4+ regulatory T cells were FACS-sorted to map the origin of alloreactive clones. Libraries were prepared through the immunoSEQ multiplex PCR assay. The deep sequencing platform assayed about 91,000 TCR templates per sample. Genomic DNA extracted from sorted T cells was used for TCRbeta CDR3 sequencing. Per the original workflow: The R programming language was used for the clonal analysis of the TCRbeta CDR3 data. Unstimulated samples were compared with post-reaction CFSE-low samples to define alloreactive CD4+ and CD8+ clones. Alloreactive CD4+ clones were assigned to regulatory or non-regulatory origin by matching sequences to sorted unstimulated Treg and non-Treg repertoires. Sourced from immuneACCESS, this table was stored by TCRdb with only in-frame sequences that have V and J called. A share of the clones is absent; for the studies checked, an unresolved V gene accounts for under half, and the remainder has no known explanation. That table furnishes V, J and clone size, whereas the DNA furnished D and trimming. The sample profile shows 90,000 to 120,000 clones; about 92% of them were found once. 0.73% of the sample is taken by the ten largest.

In this sample, this clone turned up once. Its antigen is currently not known. No much larger clone is present one base from it, and per-base qualities are unavailable. The material sequenced was Tregs sorted from blood. Recombination linked TRBV7-2 to TRBJ2-6; no D gene can be assigned with confidence. This TCR came from a human donor in good health. CDR3 loop: CASSFGWTAGANVLTF. Here is the DNA: TGTGCCAGCAGCTTTGGTTGGACCGCTGGGGCCAACGTCCTGACTTTC.